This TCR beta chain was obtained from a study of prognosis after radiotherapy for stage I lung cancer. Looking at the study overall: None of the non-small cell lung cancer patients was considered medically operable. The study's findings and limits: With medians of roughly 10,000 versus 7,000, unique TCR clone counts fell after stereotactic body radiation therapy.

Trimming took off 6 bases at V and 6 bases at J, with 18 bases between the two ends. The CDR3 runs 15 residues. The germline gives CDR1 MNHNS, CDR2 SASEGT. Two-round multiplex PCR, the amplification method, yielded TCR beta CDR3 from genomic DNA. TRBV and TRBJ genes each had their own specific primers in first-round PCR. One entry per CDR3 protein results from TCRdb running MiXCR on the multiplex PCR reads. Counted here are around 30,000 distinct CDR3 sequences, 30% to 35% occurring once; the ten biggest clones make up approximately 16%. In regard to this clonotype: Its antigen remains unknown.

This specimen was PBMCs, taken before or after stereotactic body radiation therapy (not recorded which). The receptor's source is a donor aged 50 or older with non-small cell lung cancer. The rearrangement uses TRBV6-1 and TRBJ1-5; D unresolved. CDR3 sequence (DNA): TGTGCCAGCAGCCCGACATTGGGCGTCGGTCAGCCCCAGCATTTT. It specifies CASSPTLGVGQPQHF.